These 18 T cell receptor beta chains were sequenced from one sample in a study of T cells after posttransplantation cyclophosphamide. TCRdb's copy holds only in-frame clones and misses some; the assay was immunoSEQ multiplex PCR. The sample has some 35,000 clones, none seen only once. Material: PBMCs. The receptor source for this set is a man aged 30 to 39 in good health and a related stem cell transplant donor.

V gene TRBV11-2 combines with J gene TRBJ1-6; a possible D gene is TRBD1 (6 bases). Between the trimmed V and J ends, which lost 3 bases and 5 bases, there was a span of 11 bases. Germline V gives CDR1 SGHAT, CDR2 FQNNGV. The CDR3 length is 15 residues. The CDR3 protein is CASSLRRTDNSPLHF. As DNA, the CDR3 is TGTGCCAGCAGCTTGAGAAGGACAGATAATTCACCCCTCCACTTT. The variable domain in full, with the rest retrieved from reference TRBV11-2 and TRBJ1-6, is EAGVAQSPRYKIIEKRQSVAFWCNPISGHATLYWYQQILGQGPKLLIQFQNNGVVDDSQLPKDRFSAERLKGVDSTLKIQPAKLEDSAVYLCASSLRRTDNSPLHFGNGTRLTVT.

This clone showed up many times. The chain has TRBV5-8 and TRBJ2-7; D possibly corresponds to TRBD1 (5 bases). The CDR3 contains 15 residues. Germline-derived CDR1 and CDR2 are SGHTS and YDEGEE. Trimming took off 2 bases at V and 3 bases at J, with 15 bases between the two ends. The CDR3 reads CASSFFQGFVYEQYF. As DNA, the CDR3 is TGTGCCAGCAGCTTTTTCCAGGGATTTGTCTACGAGCAGTACTTC.

This clone came up many times. The CDR3 DNA reads TGTGCCAGCAGCGGGGTAGGGGACTACGAGCAGTACTTC. Encoded protein: CASSGVGDYEQYF. The chain links TRBV9 to TRBJ2-7; possibly TRBD1 for D (5 bases). Trimming shortened V by 3 bases and J by 3 bases, and 10 bases separated the two germline ends. CDR1 is SGDLS, CDR2 YYNGEE, per germline. The CDR3 sequence is 13 residues long.

This clone was seen many times. The chain links TRBV7-2 to TRBJ1-2; the D is unclear. CDR3 length: 12 residues. Germline V gives CDR1 SGHTA, CDR2 FQGNSA. V was cut by 3 bases and J by 7 bases, with 9 bases left in between. The DNA for the CDR3 is TGTGCCAGCAGCTTGAGAGGTTTTGGCTACACCTTC. This codes for CASSLRGFGYTF.

At least ten counts were recorded for this clone. This sequence joins TRBV19 and TRBJ2-7, with TRBD1 matching 10 bases. The CDR3 covers 14 residues. In germline, CDR1 is LNHDA, CDR2 SQIVND (reference sequence). V lost 6 bases, J lost 4 bases, and 6 bases stayed unmatched. The CDR3 loop reads CASSRTGGKYEQYF. CDR3 nucleotides: TGTGCCAGTAGCCGGACAGGGGGAAAGTACGAGCAGTACTTC.

This clone has ten or more counts. At one end the junction does not follow the germline gene, possibly because of a read error. V gene TRBV4-1 combines with J gene TRBJ1-2, with D tentatively TRBD1 (6 bases). Germline CDR1 MGHRA, CDR2 YSYEKL. This CDR3 region has 14 residues. The CDR3 protein is CVSSQGGTTYGYTF. The CDR3 DNA reads as TGCGTCAGCAGCCAAGGCGGGACAACCTATGGCTACACCTTC.

This clone was recorded many times. The chain couples TRBV7-6 to TRBJ2-3, with 7 bases fitting TRBD1. V lost 2 bases, J lost 0 bases, and 8 bases stayed unmatched. The germline V gene encodes CDR1 SGHVS and CDR2 FNYEAQ. CDR3 size: 17 residues. CDR3 sequence: CASSLLGGPLSTDTQYF. DNA for the CDR3: TGTGCCAGCAGCTTATTAGGGGGCCCCTTGAGCACAGATACGCAGTATTTT.

This clone was counted at least ten times. The rearrangement joins TRBV9 to TRBJ1-6; D call uncertain. The CDR3 is made up of 17 amino acids. The germline V and J ends were trimmed by 1 base and 0 bases, with 11 bases remaining between them. Germline assignment: CDR1 SGDLS and CDR2 YYNGEE. The CDR3 nucleotides read TGTGCCAGCAGCGTATCCGGCAGGAGCTCCTATAATTCACCCCTCCACTTT. Residues: CASSVSGRSSYNSPLHF.

The chain uses TRBV11-3 and TRBJ2-2; D perhaps matches TRBD1 (6 bases). V dropped 4 bases and J dropped 4 bases, with 16 bases sitting between them. The CDR3 runs to 16 residues. Germline V gene lookup returns CDR1 SGHNT and CDR2 YENEEA. The CDR3, as DNA: TGTGCCAGCAGCTCCGAACAGGGAGAGAGCACCGGGGAGCTGTTTTTT. It translates to CASSSEQGESTGELFF.

Only a few counts were recorded for this clone. V is TRBV6-1 and J is TRBJ2-3; D is possibly TRBD1 (5 bases). Trimming removed 7 bases at V and 4 bases at J, with 15 bases between. The germline V gene encodes CDR1 MNHNS and CDR2 SASEGT. The CDR3 loop spans 14 amino acids. CDR3 coding DNA: TGTGCCAGCAAGGACAAATTAGGCGCAGATACGCAGTATTTT. It is translated as CASKDKLGADTQYF.

This clone was detected only a few times. The V call is TRBV9, the J call TRBJ1-2; D is possibly TRBD1 (5 bases). The CDR3 runs to 14 residues. The V gene lost 4 bases and the J gene lost 3 bases, with 13 bases spanning the gap. CDR1 SGDLS and CDR2 YYNGEE come from the germline V gene. CDR3 nucleotide sequence: TGTGCCAGCAGCCCCCGGGGGGAGGACTATGGCTACACCTTC. This sequence encodes CASSPRGEDYGYTF.

This clone has more than one count but fewer than ten. The gene calls are TRBV9 and TRBJ2-7; possible D gene TRBD2, 7 bases. Germline-derived CDR1 and CDR2 are SGDLS and YYNGEE. The CDR3 totals 15 residues. V was clipped by 7 bases and J by 0 bases, with 17 bases between them. The CDR3 protein is CASARGGGPSYEQYF. CDR3 nucleotides: TGTGCCAGCGCCCGAGGGGGGGGGCCCTCCTACGAGCAGTACTTC.

There are many counts of this clone. This sequence joins TRBV5-3 and TRBJ1-5; D is unclear. TRBV5-3 has ORF status, its function being uncertain. Deletions cut 1 base from V and 0 bases from J, with 5 bases between. This CDR3 spans 14 amino acids. CDR3 residues: CARSLTHSNQPQHF. Written as DNA, the CDR3 is TGTGCCAGAAGCTTGACACATAGCAATCAGCCCCAGCATTTT.

Written as DNA, the CDR3 is TGCAGCGTTGAAGGGAGCAGGCGCGGCTACACCTTC. Translation: CSVEGSRRGYTF. V and J are TRBV29-1 and TRBJ1-2; no definite D call. With 1 base removed from V and 8 bases from J, the gap between germline ends came to 11 bases. This CDR3 region has 12 residues. Germline CDR1 and CDR2: SQVTM and ANQGSEA.

The chain has TRBV28 and TRBJ1-2; D is perhaps TRBD1 (6 bases). Germline V CDR1 and CDR2: MDHEN, SYDVKM. The ends were cut back, 5 bases at V and 4 bases at J, with 23 bases in the middle. The CDR3 loop spans 17 amino acids. The CDR3 protein is CASSLSWGGTEIYGYTF. CDR3 sequence (DNA): TGTGCCAGCAGTCTATCCTGGGGGGGCACCGAAATCTATGGCTACACCTTC.

This clone was observed at least ten times. As DNA, the CDR3 is TGTGCCAGCAGACGACAGGGATATGGCTACACCTTC. Its protein is CASRRQGYGYTF. The chain combines TRBV6-5 with TRBJ1-2, with 7 bases identical to TRBD1. Per the germline V gene, CDR1 is MNHEY and CDR2 is SVGAGI. The CDR3 spans 12 residues. J gave up 5 bases and V 6 bases, and 3 bases lay outside the gene matches.

The sample holds many counts of this clone. The genes are TRBV5-5 and TRBJ1-4, with a tentative D call TRBD1 (5 bases). Germline CDR1 and CDR2: SGHKS and YYEKEE (reference sequence). The V gene lost 0 bases and the J gene lost 4 bases, with 10 bases spanning the gap. This CDR3 comprises 15 residues. CDR3 region: CASSLAVGVNEKLFF. The CDR3 DNA reads TGTGCCAGCAGCTTGGCAGTAGGGGTTAATGAAAAACTGTTTTTT.

At least ten counts were recorded for this clone. The chain employs TRBV2 and TRBJ2-1; perhaps TRBD2 as D (6 bases). The CDR3 has 13 amino acids. V dropped 10 bases and J dropped 2 bases, with 12 bases sitting between them. Germline values: CDR1 SNHLY, CDR2 FYNNEI. In DNA, the CDR3 is TGTGCCACCATGACTAGTACCTACAATGAGCAGTTCTTC. This translates into CATMTSTYNEQFF. The complete variable domain, with remaining parts taken from reference TRBV2 and TRBJ2-1, reads EPEVTQTPSHQVTQMGQEVILRCVPISNHLYFYWYRQILGQKVEFLVSFYNNEISEKSEIFDDQFSVERPDGSNFTLKIRSTKLEDSAMYFCATMTSTYNEQFFGPGTRLTVL.